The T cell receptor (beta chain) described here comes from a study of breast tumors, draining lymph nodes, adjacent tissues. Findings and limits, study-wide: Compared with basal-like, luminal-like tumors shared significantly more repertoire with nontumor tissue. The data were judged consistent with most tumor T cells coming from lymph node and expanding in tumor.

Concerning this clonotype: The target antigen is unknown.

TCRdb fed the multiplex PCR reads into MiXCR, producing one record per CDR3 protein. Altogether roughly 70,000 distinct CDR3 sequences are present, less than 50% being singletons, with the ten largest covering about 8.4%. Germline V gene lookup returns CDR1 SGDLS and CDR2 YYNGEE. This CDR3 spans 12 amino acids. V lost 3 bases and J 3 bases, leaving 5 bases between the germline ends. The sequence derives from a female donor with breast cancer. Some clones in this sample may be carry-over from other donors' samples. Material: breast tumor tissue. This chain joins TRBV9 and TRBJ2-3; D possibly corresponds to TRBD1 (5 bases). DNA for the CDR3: TGTGCCAGCAGCGAGGGGACAGATACGCAGTATTTT. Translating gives CASSEGTDTQYF.